Shown below are 13 T cell receptor beta chains from a single sample sequenced in a study of T cells after posttransplantation cyclophosphamide. The table came from immunoSEQ multiplex PCR; TCRdb's copy has only in-frame clones and leaves some out. The sample contains roughly 9,800 clones, roughly 80% of which appear only once. Cyclophosphamide on days +3 and +4 followed busulfan-fludarabine conditioning and a marrow graft. The material sequenced was PBMCs, taken about 1,900 days after a stem cell transplant with posttransplant cyclophosphamide. Every receptor here comes from a female patient aged 40-49 years who received an allogeneic stem cell transplant from a related donor, was CMV-positive, and had no GVHD. Some T cells may possibly be graft donor cells.

The CDR3 reads CASSIRFLDEQYF. The CDR3 DNA follows: TGTGCCAGTAGTATTCGGTTCCTGGACGAGCAGTACTTC. The V call is TRBV19, the J call TRBJ2-7; the D is unclear. Germline CDR1 is LNHDA and CDR2 is SQIVND (reference sequence). Trimming shortened V by 3 bases and J by 5 bases, and 11 bases separated the two germline ends. The CDR3 totals 13 residues.

V and J are TRBV4-1 and TRBJ2-5; TRBD2 agrees at 10 bases. This CDR3 is 15 amino acids long. Germline V lookup: CDR1 MGHRA, CDR2 YSYEKL. V lost 2 bases, J lost 2 bases, and 2 bases stayed unmatched. Here the CDR3 DNA reads TGCGCCAGCAGCCAACTAGCGGGGGCGCAAGAGACCCAGTACTTC. It is translated as CASSQLAGAQETQYF.

The chain recombines TRBV7-8 with TRBJ2-3, with 11 bases identical to TRBD2. Germline CDR1 reads SGHVS; CDR2 reads FQNEAQ. This CDR3 region has 18 residues. V dropped 2 bases and J dropped 4; count of bases not matched to a gene: 11. CDR3 region: CASSLISGGAFYPDTQYF. In nucleotides, the CDR3 is TGTGCCAGCAGCTTAATTAGCGGGGGGGCCTTCTACCCAGATACGCAGTATTTT.

This chain connects TRBV10-3 to TRBJ2-2; perhaps TRBD1 as D (5 bases). Germline V CDR1 and CDR2: ENHRY, SYGVKD. Trimming pared 6 bases from V and 5 bases from J, leaving 13 bases between. The CDR3 length is 14 residues. The CDR3 reads CAIRTERATGELFF. The CDR3 nucleotides are TGTGCCATCAGGACAGAACGGGCAACCGGGGAGCTGTTTTTT.

The rearrangement links TRBV18 to TRBJ1-6, with D perhaps matching TRBD1 (5 bases). The V gene lost 5 bases and the J gene lost 7 bases, with 12 bases spanning the gap. Per the germline V gene, CDR1 is KGHSH and CDR2 is LQKENI. The CDR3 spans 14 residues. The CDR3 reads CASSSDTPNSPLHF. In DNA, the CDR3 is TGTGCCAGCTCATCGGACACCCCCAATTCACCCCTCCACTTT.

This clone was seen more than once but under ten times. The J gene is TRBJ2-7, the V gene TRBV18, with D perhaps TRBD2 (6 bases). Germline CDR1 and CDR2: KGHSH and LQKENI. This CDR3 contains 15 residues. V was pared by 4 bases and J by 3 bases, with 16 bases between. Here the CDR3 DNA reads TGTGCCAGCTCACACTCTGCGGGACTGATCTACGAGCAGTACTTC. Its translation is CASSHSAGLIYEQYF.

CDR3 loop: CASSLAAGEETQYF. The CDR3 DNA is TGTGCCAGCAGCTTGGCGGCAGGGGAAGAGACCCAGTACTTC. This chain joins TRBV5-5 and TRBJ2-5, with D maybe TRBD1 (6 bases). Trimming stripped 0 bases from V and 3 bases from J, with 9 bases between. The CDR3 covers 14 residues. In germline, CDR1 is SGHKS, CDR2 YYEKEE (reference sequence).

This chain joins TRBV7-6 and TRBJ2-2, with 9 bases fitting TRBD2. Trimming at V came to 1 base and at J to 0 bases, leaving 6 bases not matched to a gene. The CDR3 loop spans 18 amino acids. The V gene's germline CDR1 is SGHVS and CDR2 FNYEAQ. In DNA form, the CDR3 reads TGTGCCAGCAGCTTAGACGAGCGGGGGGCCCCGAACACCGGGGAGCTGTTTTTT. It specifies CASSLDERGAPNTGELFF.

The chain is built from TRBV5-8 and TRBJ2-7; 8 bases agree with TRBD2. Germline V CDR1 and CDR2: SGHTS, YDEGEE. With V trimmed by 2 bases and J by 9 bases, 4 bases remained unmatched. The CDR3 runs 12 residues. The CDR3 loop is CASSFGGGRQYF. Here the CDR3 DNA reads TGTGCCAGCAGCTTCGGCGGGGGGAGGCAGTACTTC.

The rearrangement joins TRBV6-5 to TRBJ2-2; D is possibly TRBD1 (6 bases). The CDR3 spans 15 residues. Between the trimmed V and J ends, which lost 2 bases and 1 base, there was a span of 8 bases. Germline V gives CDR1 MNHEY, CDR2 SVGAGI. CDR3 sequence reads: CASSYGQMNTGELFF. In DNA, the CDR3 is TGTGCCAGCAGTTACGGACAGATGAACACCGGGGAGCTGTTTTTT.

The gene calls are TRBV23-1 and TRBJ1-5; weak D call: TRBD1 (5 bases). TRBV23-1 is designated an ORF whose function remains uncertain. The germline V and J ends were trimmed by 7 bases and 1 base, with 14 bases remaining between them. The CDR3 loop spans 15 amino acids. This CDR3 reads CASNHLGGSNQPQHF. In DNA, the CDR3 is TGCGCCAGCAACCACCTCGGGGGGAGCAATCAGCCCCAGCATTTT.

V is TRBV18 and J is TRBJ1-4; D is ambiguous. In germline, CDR1 is KGHSH, CDR2 LQKENI. CDR3 length equals 16 residues. V was shortened by 2 bases and J by 1 base, with 11 bases between the two germline ends. In DNA, the CDR3 is TGTGCCAGCTCACCAGAGCCCGCACTAACTAATGAAAAACTGTTTTTT. This codes for CASSPEPALTNEKLFF. The full variable domain, with the rest looked up from reference TRBV18 and TRBJ1-4, is NAGVMQNPRHLVRRRGQEARLRCSPMKGHSHVYWYRQLPEEGLKFMVYLQKENIIDESGMPKERFSAEFPKEGPSILRIQQVVRGDSAAYFCASSPEPALTNEKLFFGSGTQLSVL.

The chain carries TRBV5-6 and TRBJ2-1; D is ambiguous. Germline CDR1 and CDR2: SGHDT and YYEEEE. V was clipped by 3 bases and J by 0 bases, with 10 bases between them. The CDR3 is 15 amino acids. CDR3 DNA: TGTGCCAGCAGCTCCTCCGAGAGCTCCTACAATGAGCAGTTCTTC. Protein: CASSSSESSYNEQFF. The whole variable domain, filled in from reference TRBV5-6 and TRBJ2-1, reads DAGVTQSPTHLIKTRGQQVTLRCSPKSGHDTVSWYQQALGQGPQFIFQYYEEEERQRGNFPDRFSGHQFPNYSSELNVNALLLGDSALYLCASSSSESSYNEQFFGPGTRLTVL.